This T cell receptor (beta chain) was profiled in a study of cytomegalovirus exposure and HLA in healthy donors. Study-level points and caveats: In an earlier analysis, most TCR beta V segments were productive about 90% or about 30% of the time.

V shed 7 bases and J shed 4 bases, with 17 bases lying between them. The CDR3 spans 16 residues. Germline lookup yields CDR1 ENHRY and CDR2 SYGVKD. A multiplex PCR was run with 60 Vbeta primers and 13 Jbeta primers. The data were produced by immunoSEQ multiplex PCR, yet TCRdb's version contains in-frame clones alone and is incomplete. The table shows roughly 110,000 clones, with 60% to 80% occurring only once. Concerning this clone itself: The antigen remains unidentified.

The chain combines TRBV10-3 with TRBJ1-6; D perhaps matches TRBD1 (6 bases). This receptor was identified in a young man in good health and CMV-seronegative. The sample was PBMCs. The DNA of the CDR3 is TGTGCCATCACCTTTAGGGGGAATGTTTATAATTCACCCCTCCACTTT. The encoded protein is CAITFRGNVYNSPLHF.